This T cell receptor (beta chain) is from a study of blood T cell repertoires in COVID-19 (dated by TCRdb to 2020 to 2021). As for the study more broadly: Collaborator samples came from the United States, Italy and Spain and covered acute and convalescent phases of COVID-19. Where available, HLA class I and class II types were obtained from metadata supplied by the sample provider rather than from assay-based typing. The samples were drawn from the first 160 participants of the ongoing ImmuneRACE study and from under 1,500 subjects provided by 6 global collaborators. The prospective study material was composed of cDNA or gDNA derived from T cells, B-cell-depleted T cells, or PBMCs. The dataset comprised deeply sampled blood TCRbeta repertoires from subjects exposed to, actively infected with, or recovered from COVID-19. The sample metadata nearly always contained a de-identified subject ID, COVID-19 status, age in years and sex. The repertoires were released in a freely available public database meant as a resource for research on the immune response to SARS-CoV-2. Broad study findings and their caveats: How much clinical and demographic metadata was included differed by source and by participant, and the metadata was provided uncurated.

This clone was counted a single time. Its antigen is currently not known. No clone much larger than this one lies a single base away; base qualities are absent. Whole blood was collected in K2EDTA tubes by collaborating institutions according to the institutions' own protocols. For TCRbeta analysis, collaborator samples were shipped as frozen whole blood, as isolated PBMCs, or as DNA extracted from either sample type. The immunoSEQ Assay, a bias-controlled multiplex PCR, was used to amplify TCRbeta CDR3 regions from genomic DNA. The study's own analysis went as follows. The number of nucleated cells in each sample was estimated from the amplification of reference gene primers within the assay. To quantify the absolute abundance of each unique TCRbeta CDR3 rearrangement, sequence reads were collapsed and filtered. For each sample, productive Simpson clonality was calculated as the square root of Simpson's diversity index across productive rearrangements. TCRdb mirrors the immuneACCESS table, restricted to in-frame sequences. Some clones are absent from its copies; in checked studies, under half trace to an unresolved V gene, and the reason for the others is unknown. That table furnishes V, J and clone size, whereas the DNA furnished D and trimming. The sample contains 100,000 to 150,000 clones, around 87% of them found a single time. The ten largest clonotypes hold approximately 3.3% of the sample.

This receptor was identified in a woman aged 55-70 years with acute or convalescent COVID-19. Sequencing was carried out using peripheral blood.

The CDR3 corresponds to CASSLAQSGTGELFF. The sequenced DNA: TGCGCCAGCAGCTTGGCTCAGTCGGGCACCGGGGAGCTGTTTTTT. Here the chain combines TRBV5-1 and TRBJ2-2; no D gene can be assigned with confidence. V lost 0 bases and J lost 4 bases; the stretch between them is 10 bases long. The CDR3 spans 15 residues, from the cysteine through the phenylalanine. Just the 45-base CDR3 DNA is kept, in frame starting at base 1. According to the germline V gene, CDR1 reads SGHRS and CDR2 reads YFSETQ.